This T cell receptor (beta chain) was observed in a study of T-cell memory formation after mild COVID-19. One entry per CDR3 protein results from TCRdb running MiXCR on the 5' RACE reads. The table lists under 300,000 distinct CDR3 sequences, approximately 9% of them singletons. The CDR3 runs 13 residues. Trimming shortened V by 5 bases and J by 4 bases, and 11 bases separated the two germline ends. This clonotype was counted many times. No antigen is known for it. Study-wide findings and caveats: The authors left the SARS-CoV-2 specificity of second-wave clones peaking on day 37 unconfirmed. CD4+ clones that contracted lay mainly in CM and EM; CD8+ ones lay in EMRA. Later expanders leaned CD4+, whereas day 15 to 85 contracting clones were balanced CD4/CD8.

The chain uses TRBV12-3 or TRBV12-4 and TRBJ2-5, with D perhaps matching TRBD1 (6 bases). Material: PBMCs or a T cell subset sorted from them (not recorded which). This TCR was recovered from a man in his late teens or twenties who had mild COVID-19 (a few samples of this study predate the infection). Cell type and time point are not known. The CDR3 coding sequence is TGTGCCAGCAGTCCCCAACAGGGAGAGACCCAGTACTTC. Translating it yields CASSPQQGETQYF.